This T cell receptor beta chain was obtained from a study of CD8+CD57+ T cells in acquired aplastic anemia. About the research overall: Recorded DNA amounts for sorted CD4+ and CD8+ cells had an average of approximately 3.2 ug.

A word on this clonotype: Given a much more abundant clone one base away, this may be a read error.

The CDR3 spans 16 residues. The V gene's germline CDR1 is MGHRA and CDR2 YSYEKL. Trimming pared 2 bases from V and 2 bases from J, leaving 16 bases between. Genomic DNA provided the template from which TCR beta VDJ and CDR3 profiles were obtained. TCRdb re-called the reads through MiXCR, storing one row per CDR3 protein. The repertoire holds some 240,000 distinct CDR3 sequences, with 34% as singletons. The sequenced material came from sorted CD4+, CD8+, or CD8+CD57+ T cells (not recorded which) from PBMCs. The receptor comes from a human donor in good health, serving as a control. The chain carries TRBV4-1 and TRBJ2-7; weak D call: TRBD2 (6 bases). CDR3 residues: CASSQTGLTNTYEQYF. CDR3 bases: TGCGCCAGCAGCCAAACGGGACTTACAAACACCTACGAGCAGTACTTC.